The following is a T cell receptor (beta chain) sequence with its context. The antigen remains unidentified. Treatment indicated: around 19 received Ad26.COV2.S at low or high dose, single or two shots; about 5 received placebo; per-sample allocation not given. At day 63 after the first vaccine or placebo injection, samples were drawn. Expression of Wuhan-strain SARS-CoV-2 spike came from the Ad26 vector that formed the vaccine. V lost 4 bases, J lost 14 bases, and 11 bases lay in between. The length of the CDR3 is 11 residues. The sample originates from a study of Ad26.COV2.S vaccination and SARS-CoV-2 variants. Study in general: Dosing was one shot or two shots 56 days apart.

Points from the study as a whole: Possible underestimation of total T cell responses by the TCR breadth and depth analyses was noted. Placebo recipients had lower spike-specific TCR breadth than vaccine recipients.

Using immunoSEQ multiplex PCR, the repertoire was profiled, and TCRdb retains in-frame clones only, with some absent. The data hold about 400,000 clones, with 75% to 90% observed a single time. The V call is TRBV12-3 or TRBV12-4, the J call TRBJ1-4; no clear D gene. Sequenced here: peripheral blood, sampled in a trial of Ad26.COV2.S vaccine versus placebo. This sequence originates from a person between 18 and 60 years old who received the Ad26.COV2.S COVID-19 vaccine or a placebo. The CDR3 coding sequence is TGTGCCAGCAGTTCCGGGCCTCCGCTGTTTTTT. As protein: CASSSGPPLFF.